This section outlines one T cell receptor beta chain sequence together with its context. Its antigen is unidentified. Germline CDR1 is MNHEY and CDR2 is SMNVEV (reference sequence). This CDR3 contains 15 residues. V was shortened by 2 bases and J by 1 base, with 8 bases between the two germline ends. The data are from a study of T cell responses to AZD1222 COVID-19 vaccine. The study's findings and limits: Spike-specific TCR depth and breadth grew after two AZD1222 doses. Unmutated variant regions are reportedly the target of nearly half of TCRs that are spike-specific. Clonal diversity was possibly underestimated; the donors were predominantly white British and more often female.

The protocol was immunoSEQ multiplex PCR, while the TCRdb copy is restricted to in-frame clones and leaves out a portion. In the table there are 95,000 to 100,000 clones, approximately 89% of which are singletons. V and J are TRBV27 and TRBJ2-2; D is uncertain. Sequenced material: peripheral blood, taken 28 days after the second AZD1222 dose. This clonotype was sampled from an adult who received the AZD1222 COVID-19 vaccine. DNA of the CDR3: TGTGCCAGCAGTTTAGGTGACAAGAACACCGGGGAGCTGTTTTTT. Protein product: CASSLGDKNTGELFF.